This T cell receptor (beta chain) was identified in a study of T cells in Graves' hyperthyroidism and ophthalmopathy. In the case of this clonotype: What it recognizes is unknown.

Losses at the gene ends were 3 bases for V and 7 bases for J; bases not matched to a gene: 10. Germline V lookup: CDR1 SGHRS, CDR2 YFSETQ. The CDR3 loop spans 16 amino acids. The TCR beta CDR3 regions underwent amplification using RNA transcripts as the source. TCR CDR3 underwent first-round RT-PCR with the HTBI primer set. TCRdb reprocessed the multiplex PCR reads via MiXCR and lists one record per CDR3 protein. The repertoire holds about 290,000 distinct CDR3 sequences, roughly 19% seen once, with roughly 40% in the top ten. Study-wide results and limits: The blood repertoire included most of the expanded thyroid clonotypes above 0.001.

Uncontrolled infection, other autoimmune disease, pregnancy or lactation disqualified patients from enrolment. Clinical symptoms, serum thyroxine and TRAb, thyroid ultrasound and orbital computed tomography together formed the diagnostic basis. Sequenced input: blood. This chain connects TRBV5-1 to TRBJ2-1; 10 nucleotides align to TRBD2. This clonotype originated in a man in his fifties or sixties with Graves' ophthalmopathy. The CDR3 region is CASSWASGRRVNEQFF. The DNA of the CDR3 is TGCGCCAGCAGCTGGGCTAGCGGGAGAAGAGTAAATGAGCAGTTCTTC.